This note documents a single T cell receptor (beta chain) sequence. TCRdb's copy holds only in-frame clones and misses some; the assay was immunoSEQ multiplex PCR. Of approximately 67,000 clones in the sample, about 89% were seen once. The germline V gene encodes CDR1 SGHRS and CDR2 YFSETQ. The CDR3 is 14 residues long. Trimming cost V 0 bases and J 4 bases, with 10 bases left between them. The sample originates from a study of blood T cell repertoires in COVID-19. The receptor was isolated from a man aged 50 or older with active COVID-19. Specimen: peripheral blood. The V and J genes are TRBV5-1 and TRBJ1-2, with D tentatively TRBD1 (5 bases). CDR3 sequence reads: CASSLEPRAYGYTF. The DNA for the CDR3 is TGCGCCAGCAGCTTGGAGCCCAGGGCCTATGGCTACACCTTC.